Detailed here is one T cell receptor beta chain. Original processing notes: For nucleated cells, counts were estimated from reference gene primer amplification. Sequencing used immunoSEQ multiplex PCR; TCRdb keeps in-frame clones, though not all of them. V, J and clone size are those of that table, while D and trimming were read from the DNA. The profile shows some 190,000 clones, 82% of them singletons. This CDR3 spans 17 amino acids. With 5 bases clipped from V and 4 bases from J, the junction kept 15 bases outside the gene matches. Germline CDR1 reads LGHDT; CDR2 reads YNNKEL (reference sequence). The sample is drawn from a study of blood T cell repertoires in COVID-19. About the study: COVID-19 samples, acute and convalescent, were from the United States, Italy and Spain.

This TCR was sampled from a woman of 80 years or more with active or convalescent COVID-19. The chain uses TRBV3-1 (or the pseudogene TRBV3-2) and TRBJ2-5; 8 positions agree with TRBD2. Sequenced: peripheral blood. The CDR3 region has the DNA TGTGCCAGCAGCGAGGATATAAGCGGGAGTATTGGAGAGACCCAGTACTTC. Residues: CASSEDISGSIGETQYF.